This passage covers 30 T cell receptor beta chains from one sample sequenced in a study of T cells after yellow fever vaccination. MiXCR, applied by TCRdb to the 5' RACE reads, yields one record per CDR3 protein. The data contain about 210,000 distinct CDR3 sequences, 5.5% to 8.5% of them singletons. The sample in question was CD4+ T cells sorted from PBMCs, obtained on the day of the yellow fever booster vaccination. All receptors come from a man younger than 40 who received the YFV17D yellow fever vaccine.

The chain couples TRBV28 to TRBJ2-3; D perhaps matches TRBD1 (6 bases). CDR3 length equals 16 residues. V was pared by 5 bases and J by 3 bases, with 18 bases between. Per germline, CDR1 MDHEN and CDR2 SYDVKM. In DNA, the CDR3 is TGTGCCAGCAGTAACCAGGGGACCGGTAATACAGATACGCAGTATTTT. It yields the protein CASSNQGTGNTDTQYF.

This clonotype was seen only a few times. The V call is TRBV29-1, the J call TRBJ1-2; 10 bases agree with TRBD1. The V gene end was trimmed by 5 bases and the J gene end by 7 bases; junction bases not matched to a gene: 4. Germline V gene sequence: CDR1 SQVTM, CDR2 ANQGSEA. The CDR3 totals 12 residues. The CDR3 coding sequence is TGCAGCGTTAGACAGGGGGCGCTTGGCTACACCTTC. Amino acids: CSVRQGALGYTF.

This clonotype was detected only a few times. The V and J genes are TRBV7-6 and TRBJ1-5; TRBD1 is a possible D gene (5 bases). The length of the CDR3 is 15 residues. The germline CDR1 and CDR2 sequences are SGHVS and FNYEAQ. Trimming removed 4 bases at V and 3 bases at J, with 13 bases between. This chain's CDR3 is CASSSGVLDNQPQHF. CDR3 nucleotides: TGTGCCAGCAGCTCGGGGGTGTTGGACAATCAGCCCCAGCATTTT.

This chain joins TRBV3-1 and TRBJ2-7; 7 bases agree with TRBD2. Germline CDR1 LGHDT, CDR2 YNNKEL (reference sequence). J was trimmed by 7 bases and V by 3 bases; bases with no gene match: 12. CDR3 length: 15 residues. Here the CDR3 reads CASSHQLALGMEQYF. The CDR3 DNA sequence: TGTGCCAGCAGCCACCAACTAGCGTTGGGGATGGAGCAGTACTTC.

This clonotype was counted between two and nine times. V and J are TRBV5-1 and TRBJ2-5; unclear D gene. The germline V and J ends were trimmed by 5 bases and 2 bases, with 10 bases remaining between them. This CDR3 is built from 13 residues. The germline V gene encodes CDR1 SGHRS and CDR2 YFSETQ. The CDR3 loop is CASSVNQQETQYF. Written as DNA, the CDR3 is TGCGCCAGCAGTGTCAACCAGCAAGAGACCCAGTACTTC.

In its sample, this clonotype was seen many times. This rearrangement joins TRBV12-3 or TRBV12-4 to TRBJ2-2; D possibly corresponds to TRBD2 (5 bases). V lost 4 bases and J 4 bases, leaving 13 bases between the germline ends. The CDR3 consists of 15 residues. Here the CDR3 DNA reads TGTGCCAGCAGTTCTATCAGAGGGTTCACCGGGGAGCTGTTTTTT. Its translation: CASSSIRGFTGELFF.

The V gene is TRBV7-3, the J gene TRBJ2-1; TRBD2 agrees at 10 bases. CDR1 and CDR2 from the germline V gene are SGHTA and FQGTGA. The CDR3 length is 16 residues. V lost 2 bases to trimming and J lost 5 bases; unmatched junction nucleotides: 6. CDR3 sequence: CASSLSLAGVDNEQFF. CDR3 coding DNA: TGTGCCAGCAGCTTATCCCTAGCGGGAGTGGACAATGAGCAGTTCTTC.

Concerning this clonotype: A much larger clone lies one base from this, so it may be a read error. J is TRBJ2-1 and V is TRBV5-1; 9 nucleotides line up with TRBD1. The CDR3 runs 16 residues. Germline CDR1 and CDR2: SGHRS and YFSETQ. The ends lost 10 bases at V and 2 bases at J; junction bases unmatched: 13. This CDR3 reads CAASHDRGDPYNEQFF. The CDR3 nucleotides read TGCGCCGCCTCGCATGACAGGGGGGACCCCTACAATGAGCAGTTCTTC.

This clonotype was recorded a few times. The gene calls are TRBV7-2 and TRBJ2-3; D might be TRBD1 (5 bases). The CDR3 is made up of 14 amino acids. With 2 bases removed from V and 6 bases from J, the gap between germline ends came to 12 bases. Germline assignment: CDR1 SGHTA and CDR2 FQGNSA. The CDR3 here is CASSLRGPADTQYF. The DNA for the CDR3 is TGTGCCAGCAGCTTAAGGGGCCCCGCGGATACGCAGTATTTT.

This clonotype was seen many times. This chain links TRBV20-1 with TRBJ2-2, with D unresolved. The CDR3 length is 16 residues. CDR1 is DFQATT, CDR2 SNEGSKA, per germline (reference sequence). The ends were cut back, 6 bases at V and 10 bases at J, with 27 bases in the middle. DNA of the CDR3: TGCAGTGCAAGCCCAGTCTCAGATAGGAGTCTCACGGAGCTGTTTTTT. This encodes CSASPVSDRSLTELFF.

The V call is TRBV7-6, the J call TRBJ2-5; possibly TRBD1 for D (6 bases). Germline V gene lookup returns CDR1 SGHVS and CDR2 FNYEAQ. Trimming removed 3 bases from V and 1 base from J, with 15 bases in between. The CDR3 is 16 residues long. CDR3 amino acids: CASSLGRQAGQETQYF. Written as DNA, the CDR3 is TGTGCCAGCAGCTTGGGCCGACAGGCTGGCCAAGAGACCCAGTACTTC.

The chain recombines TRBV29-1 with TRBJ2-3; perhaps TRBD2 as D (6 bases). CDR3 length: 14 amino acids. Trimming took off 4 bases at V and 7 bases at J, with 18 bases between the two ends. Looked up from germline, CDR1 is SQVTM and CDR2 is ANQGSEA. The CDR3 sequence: CSVVRGGALYTQYF. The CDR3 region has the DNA TGCAGCGTTGTGAGGGGCGGGGCCCTCTATACGCAGTATTTT.

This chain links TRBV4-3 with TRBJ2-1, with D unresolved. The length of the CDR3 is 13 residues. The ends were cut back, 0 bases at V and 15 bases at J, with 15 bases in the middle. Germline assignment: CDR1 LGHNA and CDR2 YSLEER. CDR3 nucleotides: TGCGCCAGCAGCCAAGAACCCATGGGCTTCCTGTTCTTC. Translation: CASSQEPMGFLFF.

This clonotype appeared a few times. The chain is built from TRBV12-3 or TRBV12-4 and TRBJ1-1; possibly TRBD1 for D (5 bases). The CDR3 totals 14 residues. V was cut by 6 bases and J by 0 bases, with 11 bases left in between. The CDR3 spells CASRETDLNTEAFF. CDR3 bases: TGTGCCAGCAGGGAGACAGATTTGAACACTGAAGCTTTCTTT.

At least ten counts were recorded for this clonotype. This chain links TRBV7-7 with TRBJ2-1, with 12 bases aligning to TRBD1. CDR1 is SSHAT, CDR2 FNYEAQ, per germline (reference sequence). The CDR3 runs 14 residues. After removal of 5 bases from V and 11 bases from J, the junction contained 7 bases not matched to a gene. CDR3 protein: CASSQKGQGAQQFF. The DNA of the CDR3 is TGTGCCAGCAGCCAGAAGGGACAGGGGGCTCAGCAGTTCTTC.

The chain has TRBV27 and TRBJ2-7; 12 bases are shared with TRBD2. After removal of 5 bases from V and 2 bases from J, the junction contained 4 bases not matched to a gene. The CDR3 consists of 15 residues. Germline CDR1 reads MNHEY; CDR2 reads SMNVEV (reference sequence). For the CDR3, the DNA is TGTGCCAGCAGTCCTAGCGGGAGGGCCCCCTACGAGCAGTACTTC. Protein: CASSPSGRAPYEQYF.

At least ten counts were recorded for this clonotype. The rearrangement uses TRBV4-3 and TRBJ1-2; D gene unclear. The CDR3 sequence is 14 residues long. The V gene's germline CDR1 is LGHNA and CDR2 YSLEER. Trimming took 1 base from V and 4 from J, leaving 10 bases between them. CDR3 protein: CASSQAALPYGYTF. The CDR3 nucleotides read TGCGCCAGCAGCCAAGCCGCATTGCCCTATGGCTACACCTTC.

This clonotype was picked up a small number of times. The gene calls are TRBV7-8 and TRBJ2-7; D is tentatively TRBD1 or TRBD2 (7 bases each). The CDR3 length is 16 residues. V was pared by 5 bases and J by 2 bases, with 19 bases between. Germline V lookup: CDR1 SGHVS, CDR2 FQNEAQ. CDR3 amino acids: CASSARREGATYEQYF. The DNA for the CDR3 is TGTGCCAGCAGCGCCCGGAGGGAGGGGGCGACCTACGAGCAGTACTTC.

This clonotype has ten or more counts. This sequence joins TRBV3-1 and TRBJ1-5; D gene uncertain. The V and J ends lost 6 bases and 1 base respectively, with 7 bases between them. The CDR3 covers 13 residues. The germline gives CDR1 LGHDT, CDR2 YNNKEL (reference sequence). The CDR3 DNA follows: TGTGCCAGCAGTTCGCGCAGCAATCAGCCCCAGCATTTT. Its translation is CASSSRSNQPQHF.

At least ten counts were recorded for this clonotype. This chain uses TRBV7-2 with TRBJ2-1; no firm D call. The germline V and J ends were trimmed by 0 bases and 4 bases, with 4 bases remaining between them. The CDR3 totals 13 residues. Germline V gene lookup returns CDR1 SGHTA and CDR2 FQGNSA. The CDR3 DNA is TGTGCCAGCAGCTTAGCCAGTTACAATGAGCAGTTCTTC. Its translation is CASSLASYNEQFF.

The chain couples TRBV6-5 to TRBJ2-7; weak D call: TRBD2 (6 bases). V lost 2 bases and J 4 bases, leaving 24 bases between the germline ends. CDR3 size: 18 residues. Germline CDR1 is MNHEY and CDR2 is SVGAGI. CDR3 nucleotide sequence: TGTGCCAGCAGTTACAAGTACGAAAGCGGGTGGAAATCATACGAGCAGTACTTC. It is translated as CASSYKYESGWKSYEQYF.

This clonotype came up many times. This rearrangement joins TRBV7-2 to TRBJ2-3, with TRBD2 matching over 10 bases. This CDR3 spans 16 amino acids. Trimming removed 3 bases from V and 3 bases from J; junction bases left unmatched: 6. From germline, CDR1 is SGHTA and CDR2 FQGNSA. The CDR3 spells CASSLVSGRATDTQYF. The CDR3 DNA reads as TGTGCCAGCAGCTTGGTGAGCGGGAGGGCGACAGATACGCAGTATTTT.

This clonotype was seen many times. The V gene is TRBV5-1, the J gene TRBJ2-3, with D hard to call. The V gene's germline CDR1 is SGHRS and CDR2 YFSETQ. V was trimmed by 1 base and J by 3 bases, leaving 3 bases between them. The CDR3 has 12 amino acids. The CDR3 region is CASSLTTDTQYF. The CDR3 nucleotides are TGCGCCAGCAGCTTGACGACAGATACGCAGTATTTT.

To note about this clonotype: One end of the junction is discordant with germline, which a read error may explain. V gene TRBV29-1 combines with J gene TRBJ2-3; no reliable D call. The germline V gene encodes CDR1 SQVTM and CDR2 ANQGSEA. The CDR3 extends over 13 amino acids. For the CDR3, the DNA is TGCAGCGTTGATCTGCAGATCACAGATGCGCAGTATTTT. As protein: CSVDLQITDAQYF.

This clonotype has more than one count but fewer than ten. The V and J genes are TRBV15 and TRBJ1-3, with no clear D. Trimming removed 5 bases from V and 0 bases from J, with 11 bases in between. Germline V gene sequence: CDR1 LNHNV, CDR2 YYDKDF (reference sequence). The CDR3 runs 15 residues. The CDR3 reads CATSPGLLSGNTIYF. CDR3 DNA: TGTGCCACCAGCCCCGGACTACTCTCTGGAAACACCATATATTTT.

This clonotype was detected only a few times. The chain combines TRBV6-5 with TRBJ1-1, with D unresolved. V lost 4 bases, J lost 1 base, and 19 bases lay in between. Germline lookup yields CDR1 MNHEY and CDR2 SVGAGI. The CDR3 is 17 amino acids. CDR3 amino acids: CASSFLLGEQSNTEAFF. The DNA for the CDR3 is TGTGCCAGCAGTTTCTTGCTTGGGGAGCAATCGAACACTGAAGCTTTCTTT.

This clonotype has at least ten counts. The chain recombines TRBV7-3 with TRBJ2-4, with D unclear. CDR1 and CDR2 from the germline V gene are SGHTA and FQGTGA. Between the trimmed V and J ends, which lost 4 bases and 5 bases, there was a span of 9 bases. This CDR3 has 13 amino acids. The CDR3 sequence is CASSSSLENIQYF. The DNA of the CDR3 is TGTGCCAGCAGCTCGTCCCTAGAAAACATTCAGTACTTC.

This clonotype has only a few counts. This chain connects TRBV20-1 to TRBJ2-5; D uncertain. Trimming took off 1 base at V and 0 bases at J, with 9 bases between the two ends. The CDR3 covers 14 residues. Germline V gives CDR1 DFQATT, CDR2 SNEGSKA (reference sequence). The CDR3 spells CSARAVLNQETQYF. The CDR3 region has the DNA TGCAGTGCTAGAGCCGTTCTAAACCAAGAGACCCAGTACTTC.

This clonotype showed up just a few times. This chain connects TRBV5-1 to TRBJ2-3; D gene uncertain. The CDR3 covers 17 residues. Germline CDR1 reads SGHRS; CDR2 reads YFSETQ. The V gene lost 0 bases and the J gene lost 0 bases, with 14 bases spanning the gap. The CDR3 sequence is CASSLVWAEPSTDTQYF. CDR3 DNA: TGCGCCAGCAGCTTGGTTTGGGCGGAACCTAGCACAGATACGCAGTATTTT.

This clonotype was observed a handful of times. The CDR3 sequence is CASSTGLNTGELFF. In DNA form, the CDR3 reads TGTGCCAGCAGCACGGGACTCAACACCGGGGAGCTGTTTTTT. The chain couples TRBV5-6 to TRBJ2-2; D possibly corresponds to TRBD2 (6 bases). The germline V and J ends were trimmed by 4 bases and 2 bases, with 9 bases remaining between them. CDR1 and CDR2 from the germline V gene are SGHDT and YYEEEE. CDR3 length: 14 residues.